This T cell receptor beta chain emerged from a study of a mutant IDH1 vaccine in newly diagnosed glioma. The CDR3 runs to 10 residues. Germline CDR1 is SEHNR and CDR2 is FQNEAQ (reference sequence). Trimming pared 8 bases from V and 9 bases from J, leaving 8 bases between. The repertoire was sequenced with immunoSEQ multiplex PCR; TCRdb's copy has only in-frame clones and lacks some. The table lists tens of thousands of clones, 84% of them singletons. The time point here: week 23, last vaccination. With topical imiquimod, each dose of the vaccine consisted of 300 ug of mutant IDH1 20-mer peptide. This clone appeared once. As yet, its antigen is unknown.

Specimen: PBMCs, collected from a glioma patient whose treatment included an IDH1 peptide vaccine. This sequence joins TRBV7-9 and TRBJ2-1, with a possible D match to TRBD2 (6 bases). The TCR sequence derives from a man between 18 and 35 years old with glioma. CDR3 sequence: CASAGFEQFF. The CDR3 coding sequence is TGTGCCAGCGCGGGATTTGAGCAGTTCTTC. Full variable domain (remainder filled in from reference TRBV7-9 and TRBJ2-1): DTGVSQNPRHKITKRGQNVTFRCDPISEHNRLYWYRQTLGQGPEFLTYFQNEAQLEKSRLLSDRFSAERPKGSFSTLEIQRTEQGDSAMYLCASAGFEQFFGPGTRLTVL.